Listed here is a single T cell receptor (beta chain). The sample comes from a study of blood T cell repertoires in COVID-19. Study details: Specimens from acute and convalescent COVID-19 originated in the United States, Italy and Spain.

The table came from immunoSEQ multiplex PCR; TCRdb's copy has only in-frame clones and leaves some out. The sample shows some 240,000 clones, 80% to 95% of them seen only once. Germline values: CDR1 SGHRS, CDR2 YFSETQ. This CDR3 is built from 15 residues. The V and J ends lost 0 bases and 0 bases respectively, with 9 bases between them. The source is a man aged 55 to 70 with COVID-19, enrolled during active disease. The source material was peripheral blood. The genes are TRBV5-1 and TRBJ1-1; D remains ambiguous. The CDR3 here is CASSLDGQVNTEAFF. As DNA, the CDR3 is TGCGCCAGCAGCTTGGATGGCCAGGTGAACACTGAAGCTTTCTTT.